This TCR beta chain was captured by sequencing in a study of blood T cell repertoires in COVID-19. The germline gives CDR1 KGHDR, CDR2 SFDVKD. This CDR3 is 19 amino acids long. V shed 5 bases and J 1 base; nucleotides not matched to a gene: 14. Sequencing used immunoSEQ multiplex PCR; TCRdb keeps in-frame clones, though not all of them. This table has fewer than 300,000 clones, more than 85% appearing once. The receptor comes from a woman aged 30 to 39 with COVID-19, enrolled during active disease. Sequencing input: peripheral blood. The rearrangement joins TRBV24-1 to TRBJ2-4; 9 nucleotides agree with TRBD1. Here the CDR3 reads CATSAPGQGLKLAKNIQYF. The CDR3 nucleotides are TGTGCCACCAGTGCTCCGGGACAGGGTCTTAAACTGGCCAAAAACATTCAGTACTTC.